The T cell receptor (beta chain) under discussion was sequenced for a study of regulatory T cells in long-lasting Graves disease. Many counts were recorded for this clonotype. Antigen unknown. The study, taken as a whole, reports: TCR diversity was lower in persistent than newly diagnosed Graves' disease. Owing to a sample size that was small, accuracy may have been reduced. Patients with persistent disease shared under 3,500 public clonotypes, outpacing the roughly 970 shared by new patients.

Arm-PCR of CDR3 regions with iRepertoire HTBI primers generated TCR beta libraries. One entry per CDR3 protein, called by TCRdb with MiXCR from the multiplex PCR reads. The sample has about 400,000 distinct CDR3 sequences, 20% to 25% seen once. CDR1 is SNHLY and CDR2 is FYNNEI in the germline V gene. The CDR3 extends over 14 amino acids. Unmatched junction bases numbered 4, after V lost 6 bases and J lost 1 base. Documented time point: persistent/refractory GD, antithyroid drugs over 5 years with positive TRAb. Generation of the TCR library employed RNA extracted from PBMCs. The chain couples TRBV2 to TRBJ1-1; 8 bases map to TRBD1. This receptor was identified in a female donor with Graves disease. Source: peripheral blood mononuclear cells (PBMCs), taken when the disease was refractory, from a patient treated with antithyroid drugs. CDR3 nucleotide sequence: TGTGCCAGCAGGGGGACAGGAAGGAACACTGAAGCTTTCTTT. Encoded protein: CASRGTGRNTEAFF.